Reported below is one TCR beta chain. The target antigen is unknown. These data come from a study of beta chain features in type 1 diabetes. Overall study context: Healthy donors resembled patients in age, gender and cell yields. Sorted cells, some 110 million in number, were examined across all samples.

Investigators reverse transcribed all isolated RNA, so they sequenced expressed TCRB transcripts. Only in-frame clones appear in the TCRdb table, and some are missing; sequencing was by immunoSEQ multiplex PCR. The table records tens of thousands of clones, approximately 72% of them present only once. Study results and caveats: Among patients with Type 1 diabetes, TCRB CDR3s were moderately but significantly shorter in every one of the four CD4+ subsets. It was not settled here whether HLA type affects TCRB rearrangement.

Without exception, sorted populations had purity beyond 95%. Looked up from germline, CDR1 is ENHRY and CDR2 is SYGVKD. This CDR3 comprises 12 residues. V lost 11 bases and J lost 7, with 12 bases in between. The specimen was Tregs from blood. The gene calls are TRBV10-3 and TRBJ1-6; D remains ambiguous. This TCR was recovered from a woman younger than 30 with type 1 diabetes. CDR3 bases: TGTGCCTCCAGACCGGGGAATTCACCCCTCCACTTT. Translating gives CASRPGNSPLHF.